The 9 T cell receptor beta chains in this list originate from one sample, sequenced in a study of tumor-infiltrating lymphocytes in primary liver carcinoma (dated by TCRdb to about 2017). Total RNA and DNA were co-extracted without cell sorting from about 19-30 mg of bulk tissue using the AllPrep DNA/RNA mini kit. The sequencing machine was an Illumina HiSeq 2500. A constant-region primer and ProtoScript II reverse transcriptase were used to reverse-transcribe TCRbeta-specific cDNA from approximately 500 ng total RNA. Three nested multiplex PCR rounds, following a slightly modified ARM-PCR procedure, were used to build the TCRbeta libraries. Each of the first two PCR rounds ran for approximately 10 cycles and used multiplex TRBV1-TRBV30 forward primers together with a Cbeta reverse primer. The public reads were reanalyzed by TCRdb: fastp trimming at Q25, MiXCR alignment, in-frame beta chains only. A single entry per CDR3 protein holds the most common genes and DNA from its merged rows. The table for this sample lists under 90,000 distinct CDR3 sequences; 55% to 85% of them were counted only once. Jointly, the top ten make up roughly a fifth of the sample.

The sequencing input was liver tumor tissue from sampling region 1. The meaning of the sample's cell subset or site label: tumor region T1, superior pole. These receptors all come from a man aged 40-49 years with primary liver carcinoma and hepatitis B virus infection.

In the case of this clonotype: The junction departs from the called germline gene at one end, perhaps through a read error. The DNA for the CDR3 is TGTGCCAACAGCTTCGACTTGGACAGTGTCGGTGAAAAACTGTTTTTT. Its translation is CANSFDLDSVGEKLFF. The chain uses TRBV7-9 and TRBJ1-4; possible D gene TRBD1, 6 bases. The length of the CDR3 is 16 residues. In germline, CDR1 is SEHNR, CDR2 FQNEAQ (reference sequence).

CDR3 sequence reads: CSVEGASTDAQYF. In nucleotides, the CDR3 is TGCAGCGTTGAAGGGGCTAGTACCGATGCGCAGTATTTT. The gene calls are TRBV29-1 and TRBJ2-3; D is undetermined. This CDR3 has 13 residues. Germline loops: CDR1 SQVTM, CDR2 ANQGSEA. The V gene lost 1 base and the J gene lost 10 bases, with 15 bases spanning the gap.

This clonotype was detected a few times. This clone may be a read error of a much larger clone one base away. The CDR3 region is CSVPTGRKDRELFF. CDR3 bases: TGCAGCGTGCCTACGGGGCGGAAGGACAGGGAGCTGTTTTTT. The chain uses TRBV29-1 and TRBJ2-2; D is possibly TRBD1 or TRBD2 (5 bases each). Germline CDR1 SQVTM, CDR2 ANQGSEA. Trimming removed 6 bases from V and 9 bases from J, with 20 bases in between. The CDR3 is 14 residues long.

Concerning this clonotype itself: Since no conserved phenylalanine or tryptophan closes the CDR3, a read error is the likely cause. This chain uses TRBV11-2 with TRBJ2-3; the D is unclear. This CDR3 has 12 amino acids. Germline loops: CDR1 SGHAT, CDR2 FQNNGV. CDR3: CSSSAWANTQYS. The CDR3 coding sequence is TGTTCCAGCAGCGCTTGGGCAAATACGCAGTATTCT.

The genes are TRBV29-1 and TRBJ2-4, with no clear D. This CDR3 is 14 amino acids long. CDR1 and CDR2 (germline): SQVTM, ANQGSEA. V lost 3 bases and J lost 7, with 16 bases in between. CDR3 sequence reads: CSVETQGYGNIQYF. The CDR3 coding sequence is TGCAGCGTTGAGACACAAGGGTATGGTAACATTCAGTACTTC.

V is TRBV6-6 and J is TRBJ2-1; D remains unclear. Germline V CDR1 and CDR2: MNHNY, SVGAGI (reference sequence). This CDR3 region has 11 residues. CDR3: CISSQVGEQFF. The CDR3 DNA follows: TGTATCAGCAGTCAGGTTGGGGAGCAGTTCTTC.

This clonotype was recorded once. At one end, the junction sequence differs from germline, possibly due to a read error. This chain links TRBV6-2 or TRBV6-3 with TRBJ2-4; D unresolved. CDR1 and CDR2 (germline): MNHEY, SVGEGT. The CDR3 is 15 amino acids. The CDR3 DNA follows: TGTGCCAGCAGTACTTTCGGAGTAGACAAAAACACTCAGTACTTC. It translates to CASSTFGVDKNTQYF.

Notes on this clonotype: At one of its ends the junction is not consistent with the germline gene, which may arise from a read error. The chain links TRBV10-2 to TRBJ2-1, with TRBD2 as a possible D gene (5 bases). Germline CDR1 reads WSHSY; CDR2 reads SAAADI. The CDR3 contains 16 residues. In DNA form, the CDR3 reads TGCGTCAGCATCGGGCCTAGCCAGAAATCCTACAGTGAGCAGTTATTC. Amino acid sequence: CVSIGPSQKSYSEQLF.

This clonotype was counted a few times. This clone may be a read error of a much larger clone one base away. V gene TRBV6-5 combines with J gene TRBJ2-5, with D possibly being TRBD1 (6 bases). CDR3 length equals 14 residues. CDR1 is MNHEY and CDR2 is SVGAGI in the germline V gene. In DNA form, the CDR3 reads TGTGCTACCAGGGGTTTGGGGGCGGTAGGGACCCAGTACTTC. Translation gives CATRGLGAVGTQYF.